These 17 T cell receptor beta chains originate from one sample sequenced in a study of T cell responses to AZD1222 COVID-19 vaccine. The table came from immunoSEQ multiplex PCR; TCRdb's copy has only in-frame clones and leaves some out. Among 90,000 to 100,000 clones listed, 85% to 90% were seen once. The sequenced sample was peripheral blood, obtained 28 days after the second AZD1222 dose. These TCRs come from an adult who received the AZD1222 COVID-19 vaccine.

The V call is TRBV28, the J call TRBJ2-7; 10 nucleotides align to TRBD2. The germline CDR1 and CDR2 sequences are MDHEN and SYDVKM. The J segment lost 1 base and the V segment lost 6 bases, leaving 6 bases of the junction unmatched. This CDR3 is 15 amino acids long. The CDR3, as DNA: TGTGCCAGCAGGACCGGGACTAGCGCATCCTACGAGCAGTACTTC. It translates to CASRTGTSASYEQYF.

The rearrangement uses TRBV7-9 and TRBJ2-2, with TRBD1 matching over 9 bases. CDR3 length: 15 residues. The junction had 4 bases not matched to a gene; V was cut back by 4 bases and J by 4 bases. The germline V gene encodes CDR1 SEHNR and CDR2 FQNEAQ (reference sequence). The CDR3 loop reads CASSYRGPGTGELFF. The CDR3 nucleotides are TGTGCCAGCAGCTACAGGGGGCCGGGCACCGGGGAGCTGTTTTTT.

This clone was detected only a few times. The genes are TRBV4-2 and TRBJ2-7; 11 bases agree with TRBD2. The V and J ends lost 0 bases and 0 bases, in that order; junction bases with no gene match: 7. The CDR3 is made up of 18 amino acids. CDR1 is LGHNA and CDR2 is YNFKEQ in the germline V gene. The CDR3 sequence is CASSQDPTSGEYSYEQYF. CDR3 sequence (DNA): TGTGCCAGCAGCCAAGACCCGACTAGCGGGGAATACTCCTACGAGCAGTACTTC.

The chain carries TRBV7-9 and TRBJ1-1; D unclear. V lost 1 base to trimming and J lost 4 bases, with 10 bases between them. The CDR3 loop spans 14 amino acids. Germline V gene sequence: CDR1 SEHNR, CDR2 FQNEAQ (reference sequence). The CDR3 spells CASSLEGLSTEAFF. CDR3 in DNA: TGTGCCAGCAGCTTAGAGGGATTGAGCACTGAAGCTTTCTTT.

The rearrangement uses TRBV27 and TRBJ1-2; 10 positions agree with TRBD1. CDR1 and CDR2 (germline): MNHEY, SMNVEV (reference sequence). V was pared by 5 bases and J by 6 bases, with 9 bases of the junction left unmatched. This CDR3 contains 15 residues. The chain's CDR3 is CASSADRGRIHGYTF. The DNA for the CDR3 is TGTGCCAGCAGTGCCGACAGGGGGCGCATCCATGGCTACACCTTC.

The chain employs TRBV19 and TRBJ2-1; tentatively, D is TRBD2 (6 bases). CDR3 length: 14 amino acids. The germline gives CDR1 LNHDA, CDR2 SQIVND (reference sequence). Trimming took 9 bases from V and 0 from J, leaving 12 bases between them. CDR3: CASHGGVSYNEQFF. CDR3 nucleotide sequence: TGTGCCAGCCATGGAGGGGTCTCCTACAATGAGCAGTTCTTC.

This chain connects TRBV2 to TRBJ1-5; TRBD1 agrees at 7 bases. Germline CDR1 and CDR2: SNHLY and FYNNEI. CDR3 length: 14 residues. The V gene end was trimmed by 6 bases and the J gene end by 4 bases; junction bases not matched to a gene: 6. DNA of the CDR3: TGTGCCAGCAGCATACAGGGGCGTAATCAGCCCCAGCATTTT. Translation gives CASSIQGRNQPQHF. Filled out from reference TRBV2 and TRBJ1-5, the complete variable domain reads EPEVTQTPSHQVTQMGQEVILRCVPISNHLYFYWYRQILGQKVEFLVSFYNNEISEKSEIFDDQFSVERPDGSNFTLKIRSTKLEDSAMYFCASSIQGRNQPQHFGDGTRLSIL.

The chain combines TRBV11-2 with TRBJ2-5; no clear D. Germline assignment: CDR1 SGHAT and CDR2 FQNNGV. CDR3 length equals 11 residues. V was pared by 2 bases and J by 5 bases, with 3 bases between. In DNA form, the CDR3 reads TGTGCCAGCAGCTTAACGGAGACCCAGTACTTC. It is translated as CASSLTETQYF.

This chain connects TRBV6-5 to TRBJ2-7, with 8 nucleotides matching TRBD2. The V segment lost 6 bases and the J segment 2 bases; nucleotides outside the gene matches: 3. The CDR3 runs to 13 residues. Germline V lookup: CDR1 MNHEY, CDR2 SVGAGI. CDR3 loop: CASSGSGTYEQYF. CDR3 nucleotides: TGTGCCAGCAGCGGTAGCGGGACCTACGAGCAGTACTTC.

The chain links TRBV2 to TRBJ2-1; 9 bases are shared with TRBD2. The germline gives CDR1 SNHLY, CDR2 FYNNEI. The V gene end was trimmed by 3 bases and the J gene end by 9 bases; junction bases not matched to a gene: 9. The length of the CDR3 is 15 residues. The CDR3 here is CASSDGGRGLFEQFF. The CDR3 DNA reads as TGTGCCAGCAGTGACGGCGGGAGGGGTTTGTTTGAGCAGTTCTTC.

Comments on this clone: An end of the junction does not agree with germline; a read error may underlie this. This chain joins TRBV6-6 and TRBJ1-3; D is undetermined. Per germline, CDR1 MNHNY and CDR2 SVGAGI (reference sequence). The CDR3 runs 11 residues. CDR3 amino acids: CASSYQEHVIF. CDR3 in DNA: TGTGCCAGCAGTTACCAGGAACACGTTATTTTT.

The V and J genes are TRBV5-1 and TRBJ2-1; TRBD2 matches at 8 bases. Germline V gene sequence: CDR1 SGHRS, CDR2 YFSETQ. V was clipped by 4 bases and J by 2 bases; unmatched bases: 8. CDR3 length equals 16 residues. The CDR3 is CASSDSGKRPYNEQFF. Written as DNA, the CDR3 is TGCGCCAGCAGCGATAGCGGGAAGCGACCCTACAATGAGCAGTTCTTC.

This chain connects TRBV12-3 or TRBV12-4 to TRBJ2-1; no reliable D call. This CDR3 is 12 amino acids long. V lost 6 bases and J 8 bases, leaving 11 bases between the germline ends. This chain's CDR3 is CASSVFGDEQFF. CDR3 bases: TGTGCCAGCAGCGTATTTGGCGATGAGCAGTTCTTC.

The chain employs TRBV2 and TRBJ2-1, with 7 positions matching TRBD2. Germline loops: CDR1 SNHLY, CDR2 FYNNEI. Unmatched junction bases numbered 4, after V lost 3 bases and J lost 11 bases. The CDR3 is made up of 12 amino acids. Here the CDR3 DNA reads TGTGCCAGCAGTGACTTCAGCGGGAAGCAGTTCTTC. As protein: CASSDFSGKQFF.

The CDR3 DNA is TGTGCCAGCACGATAGGATTTAATCCGGAGAGCACAGATACGCAGTATTTT. Translating it yields CASTIGFNPESTDTQYF. This chain connects TRBV7-9 to TRBJ2-3; D is undetermined. Trimming pared 7 bases from V and 0 bases from J, leaving 20 bases between. The CDR3 has 17 amino acids. Looked up from germline, CDR1 is SEHNR and CDR2 is FQNEAQ (reference sequence).

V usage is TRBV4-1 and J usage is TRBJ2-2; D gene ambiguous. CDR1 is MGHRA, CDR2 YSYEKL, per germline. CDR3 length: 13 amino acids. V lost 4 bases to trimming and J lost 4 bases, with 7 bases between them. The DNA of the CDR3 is TGCGCCAGCAGCCCCCCTGGCACCGGGGAGCTGTTTTTT. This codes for CASSPPGTGELFF.

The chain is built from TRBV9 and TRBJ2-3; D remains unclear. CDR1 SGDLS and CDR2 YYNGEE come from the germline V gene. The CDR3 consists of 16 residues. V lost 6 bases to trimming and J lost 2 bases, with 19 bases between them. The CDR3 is CASTLGSSSSTDTQYF. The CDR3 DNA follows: TGTGCCAGCACCCTTGGTAGTTCATCCTCCACAGATACGCAGTATTTT.